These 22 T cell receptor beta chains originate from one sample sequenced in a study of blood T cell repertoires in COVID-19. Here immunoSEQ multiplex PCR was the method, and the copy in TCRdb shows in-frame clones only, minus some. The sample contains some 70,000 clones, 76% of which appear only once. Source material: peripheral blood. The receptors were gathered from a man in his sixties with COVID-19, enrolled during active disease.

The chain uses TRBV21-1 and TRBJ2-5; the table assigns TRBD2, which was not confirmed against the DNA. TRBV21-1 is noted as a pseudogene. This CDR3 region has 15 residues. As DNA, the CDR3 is TGTGCCAGCAGCACGGGGGGTAGAATAGGAGAGACCCAGTACTTC. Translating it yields CASSTGGRIGETQYF.

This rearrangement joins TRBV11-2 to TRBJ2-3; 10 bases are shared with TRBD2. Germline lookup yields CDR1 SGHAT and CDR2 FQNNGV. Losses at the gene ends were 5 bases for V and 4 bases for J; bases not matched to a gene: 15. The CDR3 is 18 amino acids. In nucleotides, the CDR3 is TGTGCCAGCAGCCGTAGGGGCAGCGGGGGGGCTCGGGCAGATACGCAGTATTTT. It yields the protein CASSRRGSGGARADTQYF.

Here the CDR3 DNA reads TGTGCCAGTCGGGGGGGGTCCCAAGAGACCCAGTACTTC. Amino acids: CASRGGSQETQYF. The rearrangement links TRBV11-3 to TRBJ2-5; 8 bases map to TRBD2. Trimming took 9 bases from V and 1 from J; bases not matched to a gene: 4. Germline values: CDR1 SGHNT, CDR2 YENEEA. The CDR3 consists of 13 residues.

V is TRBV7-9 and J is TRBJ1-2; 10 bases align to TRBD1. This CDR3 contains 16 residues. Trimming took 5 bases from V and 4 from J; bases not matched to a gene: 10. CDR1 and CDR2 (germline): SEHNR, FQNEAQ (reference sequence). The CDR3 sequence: CASSTATGTGVYGYTF. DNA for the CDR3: TGTGCCAGCAGCACAGCCACCGGGACAGGGGTCTATGGCTACACCTTC.

The CDR3 loop is CSVLPYAGGVEDTQYF. Written as DNA, the CDR3 is TGCAGCGTTCTTCCATACGCGGGGGGCGTGGAAGATACGCAGTATTTT. The chain is built from TRBV29-1 and TRBJ2-3; the match to TRBD2 covers 8 bases. The CDR3 is 16 residues long. V lost 5 bases to trimming and J lost 5 bases; unmatched junction nucleotides: 15. The germline V gene encodes CDR1 SQVTM and CDR2 ANQGSEA.

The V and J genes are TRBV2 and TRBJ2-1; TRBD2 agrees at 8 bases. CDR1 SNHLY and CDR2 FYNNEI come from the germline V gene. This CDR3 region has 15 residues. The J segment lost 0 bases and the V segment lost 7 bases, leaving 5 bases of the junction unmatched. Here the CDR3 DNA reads TGTGCCAGCACCGGGACTAGAAGCTCCTACAATGAGCAGTTCTTC. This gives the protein CASTGTRSSYNEQFF.

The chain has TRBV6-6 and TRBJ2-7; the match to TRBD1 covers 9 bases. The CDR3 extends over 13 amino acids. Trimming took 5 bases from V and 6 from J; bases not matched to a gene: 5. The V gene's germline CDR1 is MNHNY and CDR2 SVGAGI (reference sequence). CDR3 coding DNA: TGTGCCAGCAGTCCGGGGACAGGGTTCGAGCAGTACTTC. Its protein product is CASSPGTGFEQYF.

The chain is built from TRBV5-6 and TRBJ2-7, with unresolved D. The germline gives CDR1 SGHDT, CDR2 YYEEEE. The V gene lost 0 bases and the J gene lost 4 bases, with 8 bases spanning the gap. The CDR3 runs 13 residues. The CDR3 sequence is CASSLGFGYEQYF. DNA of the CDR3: TGTGCCAGCAGCTTGGGGTTCGGGTACGAGCAGTACTTC.

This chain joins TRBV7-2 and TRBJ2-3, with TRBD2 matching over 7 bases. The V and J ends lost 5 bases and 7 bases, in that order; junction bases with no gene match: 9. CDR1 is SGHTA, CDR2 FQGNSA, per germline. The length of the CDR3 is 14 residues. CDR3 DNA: TGTGCCAGCAGCCCAGGACTAGTAGACCATACGCAGTATTTT. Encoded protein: CASSPGLVDHTQYF.

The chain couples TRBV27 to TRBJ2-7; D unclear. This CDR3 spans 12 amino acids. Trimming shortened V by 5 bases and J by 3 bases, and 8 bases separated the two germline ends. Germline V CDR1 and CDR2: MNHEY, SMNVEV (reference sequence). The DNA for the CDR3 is TGTGCCAGCAGTATAGTCGGCTACGAGCAGTACTTC. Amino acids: CASSIVGYEQYF.

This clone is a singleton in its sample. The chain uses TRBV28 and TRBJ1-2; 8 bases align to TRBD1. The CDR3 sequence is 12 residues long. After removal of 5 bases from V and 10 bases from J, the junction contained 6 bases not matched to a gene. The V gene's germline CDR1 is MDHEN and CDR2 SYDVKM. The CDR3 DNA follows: TGTGCCAGCAGTAGGGGGACAGGTCACTACACCTTC. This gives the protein CASSRGTGHYTF.

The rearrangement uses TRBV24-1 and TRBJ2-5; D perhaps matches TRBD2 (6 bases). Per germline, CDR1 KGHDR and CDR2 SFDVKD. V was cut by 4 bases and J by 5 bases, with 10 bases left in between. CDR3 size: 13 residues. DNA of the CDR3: TGTGCCACCAGTGAGGGGGGAGAGGAGACCCAGTACTTC. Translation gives CATSEGGEETQYF.

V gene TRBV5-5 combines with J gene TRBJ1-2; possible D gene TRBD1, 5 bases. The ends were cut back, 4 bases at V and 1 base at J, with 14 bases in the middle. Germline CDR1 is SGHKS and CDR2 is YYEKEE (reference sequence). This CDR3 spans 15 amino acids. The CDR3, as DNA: TGTGCCAGCAGCCCTAACCCACAGGTTAACTATGGCTACACCTTC. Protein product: CASSPNPQVNYGYTF.

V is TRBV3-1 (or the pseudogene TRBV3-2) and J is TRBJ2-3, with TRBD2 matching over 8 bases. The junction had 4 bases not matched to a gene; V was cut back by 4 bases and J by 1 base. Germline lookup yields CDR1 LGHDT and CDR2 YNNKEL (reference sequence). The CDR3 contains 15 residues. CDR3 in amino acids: CASSLGLAGTDTQYF. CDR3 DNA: TGTGCCAGCAGCCTAGGACTAGCCGGCACAGATACGCAGTATTTT.

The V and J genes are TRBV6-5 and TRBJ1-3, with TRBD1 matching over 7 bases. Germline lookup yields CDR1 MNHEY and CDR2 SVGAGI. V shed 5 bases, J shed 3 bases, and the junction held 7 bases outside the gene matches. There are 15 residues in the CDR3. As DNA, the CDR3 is TGTGCCAGCAGTCCGGGACAGTGGGGTGGAAACACCATATATTTT. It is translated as CASSPGQWGGNTIYF.

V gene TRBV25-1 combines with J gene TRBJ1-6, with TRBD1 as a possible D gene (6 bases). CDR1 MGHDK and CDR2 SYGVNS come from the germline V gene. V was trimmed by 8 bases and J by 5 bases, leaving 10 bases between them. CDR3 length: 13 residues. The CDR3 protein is CASCRDNNSPLHF. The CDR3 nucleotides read TGTGCCAGCTGCCGGGACAATAATTCACCCCTCCACTTT.

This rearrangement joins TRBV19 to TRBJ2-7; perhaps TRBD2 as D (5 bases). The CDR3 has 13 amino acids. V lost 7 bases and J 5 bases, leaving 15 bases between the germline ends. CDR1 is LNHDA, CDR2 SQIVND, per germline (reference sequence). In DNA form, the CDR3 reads TGTGCCAGTACCCCCATGGGGAGCCACGAGCAGTACTTC. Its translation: CASTPMGSHEQYF.

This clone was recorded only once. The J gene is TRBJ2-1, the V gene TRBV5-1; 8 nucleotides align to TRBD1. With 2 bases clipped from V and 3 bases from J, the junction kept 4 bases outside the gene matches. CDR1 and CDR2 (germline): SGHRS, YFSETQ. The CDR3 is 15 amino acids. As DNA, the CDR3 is TGCGCCAGCAGCTTCGGGACAGGAGACTACAATGAGCAGTTCTTC. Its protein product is CASSFGTGDYNEQFF.

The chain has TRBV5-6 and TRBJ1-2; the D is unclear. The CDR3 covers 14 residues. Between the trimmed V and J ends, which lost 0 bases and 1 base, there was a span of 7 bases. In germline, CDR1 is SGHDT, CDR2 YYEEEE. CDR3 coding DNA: TGTGCCAGCAGCTTGGACGGGAGTAACTATGGCTACACCTTC. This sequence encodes CASSLDGSNYGYTF.

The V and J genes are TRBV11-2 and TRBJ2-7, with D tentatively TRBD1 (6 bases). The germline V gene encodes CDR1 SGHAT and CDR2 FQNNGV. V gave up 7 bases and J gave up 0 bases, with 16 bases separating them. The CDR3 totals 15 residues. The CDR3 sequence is CASTTTGGGSYEQYF. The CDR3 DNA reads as TGTGCCAGCACCACGACAGGTGGGGGCTCCTACGAGCAGTACTTC.

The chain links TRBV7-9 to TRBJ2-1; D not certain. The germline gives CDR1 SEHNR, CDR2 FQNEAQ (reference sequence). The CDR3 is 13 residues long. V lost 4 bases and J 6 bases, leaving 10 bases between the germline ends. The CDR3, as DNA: TGTGCCAGCAGCTCTGCACCAGGCAATGAGCAGTTCTTC. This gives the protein CASSSAPGNEQFF.

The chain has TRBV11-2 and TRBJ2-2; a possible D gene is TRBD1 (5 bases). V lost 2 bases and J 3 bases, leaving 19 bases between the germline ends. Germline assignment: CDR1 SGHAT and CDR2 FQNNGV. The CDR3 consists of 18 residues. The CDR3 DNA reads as TGTGCCAGCAGCTTATATGTTTGGGGCAGGGAAGACACCGGGGAGCTGTTTTTT. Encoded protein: CASSLYVWGREDTGELFF.